This entry is about one T cell receptor (beta chain). In the same sample, other DNA sequences code for this CDR3. Evenly divided among several immunoSEQ plates was the genomic DNA of each subset. Sorted-subset replicate PCRs used about 200 ng DNA, around 27,000 T cell genomes. This table comes from immunoSEQ multiplex PCR, and its TCRdb copy is limited to in-frame clones, with some not included. The table has approximately 840,000 clones, about 96% seen once; the top ten hold approximately 0.2%. This sample was taken from a study of shared clonotypes between healthy human individuals. Overall study: The cohort comprised a couple of women and a few men. Their ages spanned 18 to 49 years.

From germline, CDR1 is SEHNR and CDR2 FQNEAQ (reference sequence). The CDR3 has 11 residues. The V and J ends lost 3 bases and 8 bases respectively, with 7 bases between them. Naive CD8 cells lacked CD45RO, underwent positive selection for CCR7 and left out terminally differentiated effector memory CD45RA+ cells. The clonotype comes from a man in his thirties or forties in good health. The specimen sequenced was naive CD8+ T cells sorted from blood. V gene TRBV7-9 combines with J gene TRBJ1-1; the D is unclear. The CDR3 here is CASSLGREAFF. CDR3 in DNA: TGTGCCAGCAGCTTGGGAAGAGAAGCTTTCTTT.